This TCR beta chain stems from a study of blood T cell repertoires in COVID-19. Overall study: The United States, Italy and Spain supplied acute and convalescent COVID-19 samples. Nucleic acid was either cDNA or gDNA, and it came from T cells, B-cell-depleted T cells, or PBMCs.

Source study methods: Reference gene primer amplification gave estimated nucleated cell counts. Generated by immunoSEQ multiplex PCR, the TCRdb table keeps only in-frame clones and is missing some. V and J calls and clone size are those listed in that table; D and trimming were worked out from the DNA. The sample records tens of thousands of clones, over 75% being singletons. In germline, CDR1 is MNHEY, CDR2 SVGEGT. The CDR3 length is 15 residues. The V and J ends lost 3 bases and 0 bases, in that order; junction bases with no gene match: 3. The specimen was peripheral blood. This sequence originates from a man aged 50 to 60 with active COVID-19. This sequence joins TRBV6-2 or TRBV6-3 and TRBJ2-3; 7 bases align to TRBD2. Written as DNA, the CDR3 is TGTGCCAGCAGTTATCTGGGGGGGAGCACAGATACGCAGTATTTT. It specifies CASSYLGGSTDTQYF.